This T cell receptor beta chain came from a study of metastatic and nonmetastatic thyroid tumors. Patients were all untreated before their thyroid surgery. The CDR3 is 21 amino acids. Looked up from germline, CDR1 is LGHDT and CDR2 is YNNKEL (reference sequence). V lost 4 bases and J lost 0, with 28 bases in between. The sample holds many counts of this clone. TCRdb reprocessed the PCR reads using MiXCR. Of 20,000 or so clones listed, around a third are singletons. This sequence originates from a female donor with papillary thyroid cancer or a benign thyroid nodule (not recorded which). Some clones in this sample may be carry-over from other donors' samples. The chain joins TRBV3-1 to TRBJ1-3; TRBD1 might be the D (6 bases). Specimen: blood. The CDR3 sequence: CASSPSPASTGAYISGNTIYF. The CDR3 nucleotides are TGTGCCAGCAGCCCCTCCCCGGCCTCGACGGGGGCCTATATCTCTGGAAACACCATATATTTT.